The 13 T cell receptor beta chains below were found in one sample sequenced in a study of tissue T cells after allogeneic stem cell transplantation. The table came from immunoSEQ multiplex PCR; TCRdb's copy has only in-frame clones and leaves some out. The table lists approximately 7,100 clones, roughly a third of them singletons. Sample time point: mouse harvest day 14 after allogeneic transplant. Each mouse received 10^7 T-cell-depleted marrow cells plus 10^6 splenic CD5+ T cells by tail vein. Sequencing was done on a sample of skin. Every receptor here comes from a female BALB/c mouse given C57BL/6 T cells with graft-versus-host disease after an allogeneic hematopoietic cell transplant.

This clone is classed as medium-sized (0.01 to 0.1%). Here the gene names and germline are mouse. The read finishes 1 residue shy of the CDR3 end, and the germline J gene is used to complete it. The chain links TRBV26 to TRBJ1-2, with no clear D. Germline loops: CDR1 KGHPV, CDR2 FQNQEV (reference sequence). With 0 bases removed from V and 0 bases from J, the gap between germline ends came to 8 bases. The CDR3 is 15 amino acids. CDR3 sequence: CASSLSGFANSDYTF. The CDR3 DNA, read in part, is TGTGCCAGCAGTCTGTCCGGGTTTGCAAACTCCGACTACACC.

With regard to this clone: Genes and germline are mouse. From the germline J gene comes the end of the CDR3, since the read stops 1 residue before it. The gene calls are TRBV26 and TRBJ2-3; TRBD1 matches 9 bases. This CDR3 has 15 amino acids. Germline CDR1 KGHPV, CDR2 FQNQEV (reference sequence). V dropped 4 bases and J dropped 0; count of bases not matched to a gene: 2. The CDR3 sequence: CASSQGQGSAETLYF. Incomplete CDR3 DNA: TGTGCCAGCAGTCAGGGACAGGGTAGTGCAGAAACGCTGTAT.

Comment on this clone: Gene names refer to mouse genes. Read sequence stops 1 residue before the CDR3 end, and the germline J gene provides the missing end. In the same sample, other DNA sequences code for this CDR3. This chain joins TRBV26 and TRBJ2-1; no reliable D call. The germline V gene encodes CDR1 KGHPV and CDR2 FQNQEV (reference sequence). Trimming took off 1 base at V and 1 base at J, with 5 bases between the two ends. This CDR3 has 14 amino acids. The CDR3 loop is CASSLLGNYAEQFF. CDR3 DNA (partial): TGTGCCAGCAGTCTGTTAGGAAACTATGCTGAGCAGTTC.

With regard to this clone: Gene names and germline refer to mouse. The observed sequence ends 1 residue before the CDR3 terminus, with the missing tail filled in from the germline J gene. The rearrangement uses TRBV3 and TRBJ2-4; the D gene is possibly TRBD1 (6 bases). The CDR3 extends over 13 amino acids. In germline, CDR1 is SNHLY, CDR2 FYNGKV (reference sequence). Trimming pared 1 base from V and 9 bases from J, leaving 11 bases between. The CDR3 reads CASSLGGQSTLYF. The sequenced CDR3 bases are TGTGCCAGCAGCTTAGGAGGACAGAGTACCTTGTAC. Using reference TRBV3 and TRBJ2-4 for the parts outside the CDR3, the full variable domain is GPKVLQIPSHQIIDMGQMVTLNCDPVSNHLYFYWYKQILGQQMEFLVNFYNGKVMEKSKLFKDQFSVERPDGSYFTLKIQPTALEDSAVYFCASSLGGQSTLYFGAGTRLSVL.

In its sample, this clone was seen a few times. The genes are named according to mouse. The CDR3 DNA, read in part, is TGTGCCAGCAGTCTGCCACAGAATTCTGGAAATACGCTCTAT. Protein: CASSLPQNSGNTLY. The CDR3 in its entirety is CASSLPQNSGNTLYF. This chain connects TRBV26 to TRBJ1-3; D gene uncertain. The read ends 1 residue before the CDR3 terminus; that terminus is restored from the germline J gene. The germline CDR1 and CDR2 sequences are KGHPV and FQNQEV (reference sequence). V lost 2 bases and J lost 0, with 8 bases in between. The CDR3 consists of 15 residues. The variable domain in full, with the rest retrieved from reference TRBV26 and TRBJ1-3, is NSKVIQTPRYLVKGQGQKAKMRCIPEKGHPVVFWYQQNKNNEFKFLINFQNQEVLQQIDMTEKRFSAECPSNSPCSLEIQSSEAGDSALYLCASSLPQNSGNTLYFGEGSRLIVV.

As concerns this clone: Given a much more abundant clone one base away, this may be a read error. Gene names and germline match the mouse. The missing CDR3 end, 1 residue past where the read stops, is filled in from the germline J gene. This rearrangement joins TRBV15 to TRBJ2-7; D gene uncertain. The CDR3 runs to 11 residues. V was trimmed by 1 base and J by 4 bases, leaving 2 bases between them. Germline CDR1 and CDR2: SGHND and FRSKSL. Incomplete CDR3 DNA: TGTGCCAGCAGTTTAGGATATGAACAGTAC. It translates to CASSLGYEQY. The CDR3 as a whole reads CASSLGYEQYF.

Of note for this clone: Gene names refer to mouse genes. The CDR3 end falls 1 residue outside the read, so it is completed with the germline J gene. The chain uses TRBV26 and TRBJ2-1, with D uncertain. CDR1 is KGHPV, CDR2 FQNQEV, per germline (reference sequence). The CDR3 is made up of 16 amino acids. The germline V and J ends were trimmed by 5 bases and 0 bases, with 14 bases remaining between them. CDR3 in amino acids: CASSWVLSFNYAEQFF. The CDR3 DNA, read in part, is TGTGCCAGCAGTTGGGTCCTCTCATTTAACTATGCTGAGCAGTTC.

By proportion, this clone is medium-sized. Each gene name is a mouse one. The CDR3 goes on 1 residue after the read ends, and that part is filled in from the germline J gene. The rearrangement links TRBV26 to TRBJ2-1; D not resolved. This CDR3 comprises 13 residues. The ends were cut back, 1 base at V and 4 bases at J, with 5 bases in the middle. Germline CDR1 and CDR2: KGHPV and FQNQEV (reference sequence). CDR3 bases read: TGTGCCAGCAGTCTGTGGCAATATGCTGAGCAGTTC. Its translation: CASSLWQYAEQF. Given in full, the CDR3 is CASSLWQYAEQFF.

This clone was recorded a few times. Gene names and germline refer to mouse. CDR3 loop: CSSRSGLQDTQYF. Partial CDR3 DNA: TGCTCCAGCAGGAGTGGACTTCAAGACACCCAGTAC. The chain couples TRBV23 to TRBJ2-5; the table assigns TRBD2, which was not confirmed against the DNA. The read terminates 1 residue before the CDR3 end, so the remaining end is supplied by the germline J gene. Germline-derived CDR1 and CDR2 are KGHTA and FQNQQP. There are 13 residues in the CDR3. Using reference TRBV23 and TRBJ2-5 for the parts outside the CDR3, the full variable domain is DAAVTQKPRYLIKMKGQEAEMKCIPEKGHTAVFWYQQKQSKELKFLIYFQNQQPLDQIDMVKERFSAVCPSSSLCSLGIRTCEAEDSALYLCSSRSGLQDTQYFGPGTRLLVL.

Points on this clone: Gene names are mouse gene names. The sequence runs out 1 residue before the end of the CDR3; the remainder is reconstructed from the germline J gene. V and J are TRBV19 and TRBJ1-1; D unresolved. V was shortened by 1 base and J by 4 bases, with 5 bases between the two germline ends. Germline loops: CDR1 FNHDT, CDR2 SITEND (reference sequence). The CDR3 extends over 12 amino acids. This chain's CDR3 is CASSIQTTEVFF. Partial CDR3 DNA: TGTGCCAGCAGTATACAGACCACAGAAGTCTTC.

Of note for this clone: Mouse germline and gene names are used. CDR3 bases read: TGTGCCAGCAGTCGCGGACAGGGGATCACCTATGAACAGTAC. It specifies CASSRGQGITYEQY. The whole CDR3 protein reads CASSRGQGITYEQYF. The gene calls are TRBV26 and TRBJ2-7; TRBD1 agrees at 9 bases. The CDR3 end is not reached by the read, which stops 1 residue before it; the germline J gene fills it in. Trimming at V came to 4 bases and at J to 2 bases, leaving 6 bases not matched to a gene. Germline V CDR1 and CDR2: KGHPV, FQNQEV (reference sequence). The CDR3 extends over 15 amino acids.

A remark on this clone: Gene names are mouse gene names. The observed sequence ends 1 residue before the CDR3 terminus, with the missing tail filled in from the germline J gene. The chain recombines TRBV3 with TRBJ1-4; 8 bases are shared with TRBD1. The CDR3 has 15 residues. The V and J ends lost 1 base and 7 bases, in that order; junction bases with no gene match: 5. Germline V lookup: CDR1 SNHLY, CDR2 FYNGKV (reference sequence). The sequenced part of the CDR3 DNA is TGTGCCAGCAGCTTAGGGTCAGGGGGCGGCGAAAGATTATTT. It specifies CASSLGSGGGERLF. In full, the CDR3 is CASSLGSGGGERLFF.

In regard to this clone: These gene names are mouse names. Read data end 1 residue before the CDR3 end; the end is taken from the germline J gene. This chain connects TRBV15 to TRBJ2-1; D is unresolved. The V and J ends lost 1 base and 7 bases respectively, with 8 bases between them. CDR3 length equals 13 residues. Germline V gene lookup returns CDR1 SGHND and CDR2 FRSKSL. CDR3 region: CASSLGGGAEQFF. The CDR3 DNA, read in part, is TGTGCCAGCAGTTTAGGGGGAGGGGCTGAGCAGTTC.